This TCR beta chain comes out of a study of blood T cell repertoires in COVID-19 (dated by TCRdb to the early 2020s). Concerning the study at large: Collaborator samples came from the United States, Italy and Spain and covered acute and convalescent phases of COVID-19. The repertoires were released in a freely available public database meant as a resource for research on the immune response to SARS-CoV-2. The samples were drawn from two sources: the first 160 participants of the ongoing ImmuneRACE study, and over 1,000 subjects contributed by 6 global collaborators. Where HLA class I and class II types were available, the types were taken from metadata supplied by the sample provider, not from assay-based typing. Deeply sampled blood TCRbeta repertoires from subjects exposed to, actively infected with, or recovered from COVID-19 were included in the dataset. The prospective study material was composed of cDNA or gDNA derived from T cells, B-cell-depleted T cells, or PBMCs. Nearly every sample came with metadata listing a de-identified subject ID, COVID-19 status, age in years and sex.

The immunoSEQ Assay, a bias-controlled multiplex PCR, was used to amplify TCRbeta CDR3 regions from genomic DNA. In the original analysis: The number of nucleated cells in each sample was estimated by amplification of reference gene primers within the assay. Sequence reads were collapsed and filtered to measure the absolute abundance of every unique TCRbeta CDR3 rearrangement. For each sample, productive Simpson clonality was calculated as the square root of Simpson's diversity index across productive rearrangements. TCRdb carries this immuneACCESS record with in-frame sequences only. Its versions omit some clonotypes, under half of them owing to an unresolved V gene in the studies checked, with the rest unexplained. That table supplies the V and J calls and clone size; D and trimming were determined from the DNA. The sample records 200,000 to 250,000 clones, over 80% of which are singletons. Approximately 2.5% of the sample goes to the ten largest clones.

The collaborating institutions used their own protocols to collect whole blood in K2EDTA tubes. For TCRbeta analysis, collaborator samples were shipped as frozen whole blood, as isolated PBMCs, or as DNA extracted from either sample type. The research as a whole found: The amount of clinical and demographic metadata varied by source and participant and was provided uncurated.

V and J are trimmed by 5 bases and 3 bases, and the gene matches miss 3 bases of the junction. According to the germline V gene, CDR1 reads SGHRS and CDR2 reads YFSETQ. From its cysteine to its phenylalanine, the CDR3 spans 13 amino acids. Only CDR3 DNA remains: 39 bases, in frame from the first base. This clone was found a few times. There is no known antigen for this receptor. There are no base qualities to consult, and no much larger clone falls within one base. This clonotype was sampled from a woman in her 70s with active or convalescent COVID-19. Sequencing was carried out using peripheral blood. The chain joins TRBV5-1 to TRBJ2-7, with TRBD1 matching 9 junction bases. Here is the DNA: TGCGCCAGCAGAGGACAGGGGCTCTACGAGCAGTACTTC. The translation is CASRGQGLYEQYF. The CDR3 plus the reference TRBV5-1 and TRBJ2-7 genes for the other parts give the full variable domain: KAGVTQTPRYLIKTRGQQVTLSCSPISGHRSVSWYQQTPGQGLQFLFEYFSETQRNKGNFPGRFSGRQFSNSRSEMNVSTLELGDSALYLCASRGQGLYEQYFGPGTRLTVT.